The entry below gives a single T cell receptor beta chain sequence along with its context. Its target is not known. This sample was included in a study of cytomegalovirus exposure and HLA in healthy donors. Whole-study results and caveats: For most TCR beta V segments, an earlier analysis put the productive rate at about 87% or about 30% of the time.

The CDR3 runs 15 residues. From germline, CDR1 is SEHNR and CDR2 FQNEAQ (reference sequence). Trimming cost V 1 base and J 11 bases; bases outside gene matches: 5. PCR primers comprised 60 Vbeta and 13 Jbeta primers. The protocol was immunoSEQ multiplex PCR, while the TCRdb copy is restricted to in-frame clones and leaves out a portion. The sample holds around 160,000 clones; 70% to 75% are singletons and the top ten take approximately 4.6%. Likely unrecorded immune exposures existed in these nominally healthy donors. The receptor's source is a man younger than 35 in good health and CMV-seropositive. The material sequenced was PBMCs. The chain links TRBV7-9 to TRBJ1-6, with 10 bases aligning to TRBD1. The CDR3, as DNA: TGTGCCAGCAGCTTAGTCCGGGACAGGGGAGCACCCCTCCACTTT. It encodes CASSLVRDRGAPLHF.